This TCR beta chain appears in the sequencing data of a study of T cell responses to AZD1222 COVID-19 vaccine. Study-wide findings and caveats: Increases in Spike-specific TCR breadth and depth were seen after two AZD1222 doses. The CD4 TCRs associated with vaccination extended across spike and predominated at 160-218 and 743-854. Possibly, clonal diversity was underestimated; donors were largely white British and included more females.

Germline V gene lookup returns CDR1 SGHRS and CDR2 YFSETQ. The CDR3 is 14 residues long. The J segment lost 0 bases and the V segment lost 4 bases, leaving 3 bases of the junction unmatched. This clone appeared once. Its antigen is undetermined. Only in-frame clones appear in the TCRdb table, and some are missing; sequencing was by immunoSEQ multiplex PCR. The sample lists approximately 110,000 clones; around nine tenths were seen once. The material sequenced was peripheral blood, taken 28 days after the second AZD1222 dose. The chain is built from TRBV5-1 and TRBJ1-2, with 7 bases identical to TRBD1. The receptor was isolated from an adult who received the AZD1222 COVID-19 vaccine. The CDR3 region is CASSLGQANYGYTF. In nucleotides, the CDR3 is TGCGCCAGCAGCCTAGGACAGGCTAACTATGGCTACACCTTC.